This TCR beta chain was observed in a study of T-cell reconstitution after alpha-beta-depleted transplantation in children. Unique molecular identifiers were used in preparing the TCRbeta library. TCRdb processed the PCR reads anew with MiXCR; each CDR3 protein has one entry. The sample yields some 530,000 distinct CDR3 sequences, around 13% seen once. This clonotype has a handful of counts. CDR3 length: 15 amino acids. V was shortened by 6 bases and J by 1 base, with 12 bases between the two germline ends. The clonotype comes from a human donor who donated a stem cell graft to a child with combined immunodeficiency. The chain employs TRBV12-3 or TRBV12-4 and TRBJ2-2, with a tentative D call TRBD1 (6 bases). The material was PBMCs from the stem cell graft donor, obtained from the stem cell graft. The CDR3 region has the DNA TGTGCCAGCAGGGAATTACAGGGGAACACCGGGGAGCTGTTTTTT. This codes for CASRELQGNTGELFF.